These 24 T cell receptor beta chains were all obtained from the same sample, sequenced in a study of Ad26.COV2.S vaccination and SARS-CoV-2 variants. Treatment described: some 19 received Ad26.COV2.S at low or high dose, single or two shots; roughly 5 received placebo; per-sample allocation not given. On day 63 after the first injection, vaccine and placebo recipients gave samples. Here immunoSEQ multiplex PCR was the method, and the copy in TCRdb shows in-frame clones only, minus some. The table shows roughly 700,000 clones, with more than 70% occurring only once. Sequenced material: peripheral blood, taken in a trial of Ad26.COV2.S vaccine versus placebo. These receptors were taken from a person between 18 and 65 years old who received the Ad26.COV2.S COVID-19 vaccine or a placebo.

The chain recombines TRBV27 with TRBJ1-1; 7 nucleotides agree with TRBD1. The junction had 3 bases not matched to a gene; V was cut back by 4 bases and J by 1 base. The CDR3 contains 14 residues. Germline-derived CDR1 and CDR2 are MNHEY and SMNVEV (reference sequence). CDR3 region: CASSYRGRNTEAFF. CDR3 bases: TGTGCCAGCAGTTACAGGGGCAGGAACACTGAAGCTTTCTTT.

DNA of the CDR3: TGTGCCAGCAGCTTAGATGGAGGCGGCACTGAAGCTTTCTTT. Translation gives CASSLDGGGTEAFF. The chain links TRBV11-1 to TRBJ1-1; D uncertain. The CDR3 length is 14 residues. V lost 1 base and J 4 bases, leaving 10 bases between the germline ends. CDR1 and CDR2 from the germline V gene are SGHAT and FQDESV (reference sequence).

This chain connects TRBV2 to TRBJ2-7; 9 bases are shared with TRBD2. Germline V gene data show CDR1 as SNHLY and CDR2 as FYNNEI. The trim removed 2 bases at V and 5 bases at J, leaving 4 bases unmatched. The CDR3 length is 14 residues. CDR3 in amino acids: CASSELAGFDEQYF. The CDR3 coding sequence is TGTGCCAGCAGTGAACTAGCGGGATTTGACGAGCAGTACTTC.

This clone has a handful of counts. CDR3 protein: CASSWGGAAGNTIYF. The CDR3 region has the DNA TGTGCCAGCAGCTGGGGAGGAGCCGCTGGAAACACCATATATTTT. The rearrangement uses TRBV5-4 and TRBJ1-3; no firm D call. This CDR3 is built from 15 residues. Germline V gene lookup returns CDR1 SGHNT and CDR2 YYREEE (reference sequence). The V end was cut by 3 bases, the J end by 2 bases, with 12 bases between. Full variable domain (remainder filled in from reference TRBV5-4 and TRBJ1-3): ETGVTQSPTHLIKTRGQQVTLRCSSQSGHNTVSWYQQALGQGPQFIFQYYREEENGRGNFPPRFSGLQFPNYSSELNVNALELDDSALYLCASSWGGAAGNTIYFGEGSWLTVV.

The chain joins TRBV21-1 to TRBJ2-2; the table's D call, TRBD1, has no DNA check behind it. TRBV21-1 is a pseudogene segment. This CDR3 has 17 residues. CDR3 bases: TGTGCCAGCAGCAGTAGGACAGGTAAATATGACACCGGGGAGCTGTTTTTT. Its protein product is CASSSRTGKYDTGELFF.

The V gene is TRBV11-2, the J gene TRBJ2-5, with 7 bases identical to TRBD2. The CDR3 length is 15 residues. Losses at the gene ends were 6 bases for V and 0 bases for J; bases not matched to a gene: 7. Per the germline V gene, CDR1 is SGHAT and CDR2 is FQNNGV. The CDR3 spells CASSPPLADQETQYF. The CDR3 DNA follows: TGTGCCAGCAGTCCCCCGCTAGCGGACCAAGAGACCCAGTACTTC.

A few counts support this clone. The rearrangement joins TRBV4-1 to TRBJ1-1; a possible D gene is TRBD1 (6 bases). Per germline, CDR1 MGHRA and CDR2 YSYEKL. Trimming shortened V by 3 bases and J by 8 bases, and 10 bases separated the two germline ends. The CDR3 length is 12 residues. DNA of the CDR3: TGCGCCAGCAGCCAGGCCGGGACAGAAGCTTTCTTT. Translating it yields CASSQAGTEAFF.

The gene calls are TRBV6-1 and TRBJ2-7; TRBD2 aligns across 9 bases. Germline loops: CDR1 MNHNS, CDR2 SASEGT. Trimming cost V 6 bases and J 4 bases; bases outside gene matches: 10. The CDR3 sequence is 15 residues long. CDR3 nucleotide sequence: TGTGCCAGCAGGACTCGGACTAGCGCGGGGTACGAGCAGTACTTC. Translating gives CASRTRTSAGYEQYF.

This rearrangement joins TRBV3-1 (or the pseudogene TRBV3-2) to TRBJ1-2, with TRBD1 matching 7 bases. This CDR3 contains 16 residues. J gave up 4 bases and V 1 base, and 9 bases lay outside the gene matches. From germline, CDR1 is LGHDT and CDR2 YNNKEL (reference sequence). The CDR3 loop is CASSQVGGGGVYGYTF. For the CDR3, the DNA is TGTGCCAGCAGCCAAGTTGGAGGAGGGGGCGTCTATGGCTACACCTTC.

This chain links TRBV5-1 with TRBJ2-3; 8 bases fit TRBD2. The length of the CDR3 is 15 residues. The V segment lost 2 bases and the J segment 1 base; nucleotides outside the gene matches: 3. CDR1 and CDR2 from the germline V gene are SGHRS and YFSETQ. In nucleotides, the CDR3 is TGCGCCAGCAGCTTTCCAGCGGGGGGCACAGATACGCAGTATTTT. Translation gives CASSFPAGGTDTQYF.

V and J are TRBV18 and TRBJ2-1, with 7 bases lining up with TRBD2. The CDR3 spans 14 residues. The germline V gene has CDR1 KGHSH and CDR2 LQKENI. The trim removed 3 bases at V and 3 bases at J, leaving 2 bases unmatched. CDR3 loop: CASSPKRDYNEQFF. In nucleotides, the CDR3 is TGTGCCAGCTCACCCAAGCGGGACTACAATGAGCAGTTCTTC. The variable domain in full, completed from reference TRBV18 and TRBJ2-1, reads NAGVMQNPRHLVRRRGQEARLRCSPMKGHSHVYWYRQLPEEGLKFMVYLQKENIIDESGMPKERFSAEFPKEGPSILRIQQVVRGDSAAYFCASSPKRDYNEQFFGPGTRLTVL.

This rearrangement joins TRBV12-3 or TRBV12-4 to TRBJ1-4; D is undetermined. The CDR3 consists of 12 residues. Trimming pared 2 bases from V and 11 bases from J, leaving 9 bases between. Here the CDR3 reads CASSLSAVKLFF. The CDR3 region has the DNA TGTGCCAGCAGTTTATCCGCCGTCAAACTGTTTTTT.

This chain connects TRBV28 to TRBJ2-3, with TRBD1 as a possible D gene (6 bases). Germline CDR1 is MDHEN and CDR2 is SYDVKM. The CDR3 covers 16 residues. The V gene lost 5 bases and the J gene lost 5 bases, with 20 bases spanning the gap. The CDR3 spells CASSLQGMGRVDTQYF. CDR3 DNA: TGTGCCAGCAGTCTCCAGGGGATGGGGCGGGTAGATACGCAGTATTTT. Together with reference TRBV28 and TRBJ2-3, the CDR3 gives the full variable domain: DVKVTQSSRYLVKRTGEKVFLECVQDMDHENMFWYRQDPGLGLRLIYFSYDVKMKEKGDIPEGYSVSREKKERFSLILESASTNQTSMYLCASSLQGMGRVDTQYFGPGTRLTVL.

This clone was picked up one time. The V call is TRBV6-1, the J call TRBJ2-1; D remains unclear. The ends were cut back, 3 bases at V and 6 bases at J, with 12 bases in the middle. Per the germline V gene, CDR1 is MNHNS and CDR2 is SASEGT. This CDR3 spans 14 amino acids. This chain's CDR3 is CASSDKEVGNEQFF. In DNA, the CDR3 is TGTGCCAGCAGTGATAAAGAGGTGGGCAATGAGCAGTTCTTC.

This chain joins TRBV12-3 or TRBV12-4 and TRBJ1-5; D call uncertain. The CDR3 consists of 13 residues. V shed 8 bases and J shed 5 bases, with 13 bases lying between them. Written as DNA, the CDR3 is TGTGCCAGCGGATGGACCCGAGATCAGCCCCAGCATTTT. Its protein is CASGWTRDQPQHF.

This clone was picked up one time. This chain connects TRBV6-5 to TRBJ1-2; D gene uncertain. V lost 6 bases to trimming and J lost 4 bases, with 9 bases between them. This CDR3 has 12 residues. Germline CDR1 reads MNHEY; CDR2 reads SVGAGI. The CDR3 DNA reads TGTGCCAGCAGAGGCCAGTTCTATGGCTACACCTTC. Amino acid sequence: CASRGQFYGYTF.

The rearrangement links TRBV10-1 to TRBJ2-3, with 8 bases lining up with TRBD2. The trim removed 4 bases at V and 5 bases at J, leaving 11 bases unmatched. The CDR3 is made up of 16 amino acids. Germline V lookup: CDR1 WNHNN, CDR2 SYGVQD (reference sequence). The CDR3 sequence is CASSGLRRGDVDTQYF. As DNA, the CDR3 is TGCGCCAGCAGTGGTTTAAGGCGGGGGGACGTAGATACGCAGTATTTT.

The CDR3 bases are TGTGCCAGCAGCCCCAGCCGGGCAACCGGGGAGCTGTTTTTT. It is translated as CASSPSRATGELFF. This rearrangement joins TRBV9 to TRBJ2-2; D is undetermined. V was cut by 4 bases and J by 5 bases, with 12 bases left in between. From germline, CDR1 is SGDLS and CDR2 YYNGEE. CDR3 length: 14 residues. Full variable domain (missing parts from reference TRBV9 and TRBJ2-2): DSGVTQTPKHLITATGQRVTLRCSPRSGDLSVYWYQQSLDQGLQFLIQYYNGEERAKGNILERFSAQQFPDLHSELNLSSLELGDSALYFCASSPSRATGELFFGEGSRLTVL.

This clone showed up just once. This CDR3 is also generated by other DNA sequences in the sample. The chain combines TRBV18 with TRBJ1-4, with 10 bases fitting TRBD1. V trimming: 6 bases; J trimming: 5 bases; junction bases outside the gene matches: 3. CDR1 is KGHSH, CDR2 LQKENI, per germline. This CDR3 contains 14 residues. The CDR3 reads CASSPDRGNEKLFF. CDR3 in DNA: TGTGCCAGCTCCCCGGACAGGGGGAATGAAAAACTGTTTTTT. Drawing the rest from reference TRBV18 and TRBJ1-4, the complete variable domain is NAGVMQNPRHLVRRRGQEARLRCSPMKGHSHVYWYRQLPEEGLKFMVYLQKENIIDESGMPKERFSAEFPKEGPSILRIQQVVRGDSAAYFCASSPDRGNEKLFFGSGTQLSVL.

V usage is TRBV15 and J usage is TRBJ2-1, with D possibly being TRBD2 (5 bases). The CDR3 has 13 amino acids. Germline V gene sequence: CDR1 LNHNV, CDR2 YYDKDF (reference sequence). Trimming left V 4 bases short and J 13 bases short, with 17 bases between. CDR3 loop: CATSKPPLARQFF. DNA of the CDR3: TGTGCCACCAGCAAACCCCCATTAGCGCGTCAGTTCTTC.

Note on this clone: This is likely a read error, given that the CDR3 carries no conserved phenylalanine or tryptophan at its end. It is unclear where the CDR3 begins or ends on the DNA, so no DNA is shown, and the CDR3 is as TCRdb lists it. The chain joins TRBV30 to TRBJ1-6; TRBD1 is the table's D call, not checked against the DNA. Germline V gene sequence: CDR1 GTSNPN, CDR2 SVGIG (reference sequence). Ends included, the CDR3 has 13 residues. The chain's CDR3 is CAWNVGLDSRTHL.

The chain combines TRBV10-3 with TRBJ1-2, with 7 bases matching TRBD1. The CDR3 sequence is 15 residues long. Losses at the gene ends were 3 bases for V and 7 bases for J; bases not matched to a gene: 11. From germline, CDR1 is ENHRY and CDR2 SYGVKD. For the CDR3, the DNA is TGTGCCATCAGTGATCCATCAGACAGGGAAGGTGGCTACACCTTC. This translates into CAISDPSDREGGYTF.

The chain is built from TRBV6-6 and TRBJ2-5, with TRBD2 matching 16 bases. The V and J ends lost 5 bases and 0 bases, in that order; junction bases with no gene match: 15. This CDR3 region has 21 residues. The germline gives CDR1 MNHNY, CDR2 SVGAGI (reference sequence). CDR3 protein: CASSPLSGTSGRVVNQETQYF. In DNA form, the CDR3 reads TGTGCCAGCAGTCCACTTTCTGGGACTAGCGGGAGGGTCGTGAACCAAGAGACCCAGTACTTC.

This rearrangement joins TRBV30 to TRBJ1-2, with D unclear. The CDR3 spans 12 residues. V lost 4 bases, J lost 2 bases, and 8 bases lay in between. Germline V CDR1 and CDR2: GTSNPN, SVGIG (reference sequence). CDR3: CAWKAANYGYTF. The CDR3 coding sequence is TGTGCCTGGAAGGCAGCAAACTATGGCTACACCTTC.